What follows are 32 T cell receptor beta chains derived from one specimen sequenced in a study of blood T cell repertoires in COVID-19. Profiled with immunoSEQ multiplex PCR; TCRdb holds only in-frame clones, not every one. In the table there are about 400,000 clones, just over 85% of which are singletons. The sample consisted of peripheral blood. These receptors all come from a woman in her 30s with active or convalescent COVID-19.

This chain connects TRBV18 to TRBJ2-5; D not resolved. This CDR3 region has 13 residues. V lost 3 bases to trimming and J lost 5 bases, with 10 bases between them. The germline gives CDR1 KGHSH, CDR2 LQKENI. This chain's CDR3 is CASSPSGRETQYF. The CDR3 DNA follows: TGTGCCAGCTCACCTTCGGGTCGCGAGACCCAGTACTTC.

The V gene is TRBV27, the J gene TRBJ1-1, with 7 bases identical to TRBD1. V shed 6 bases and J 0 bases; nucleotides not matched to a gene: 7. This CDR3 has 15 amino acids. CDR1 and CDR2 from the germline V gene are MNHEY and SMNVEV (reference sequence). The CDR3 region is CASRATGIMNTEAFF. Here the CDR3 DNA reads TGTGCCAGCAGGGCGACAGGGATCATGAACACTGAAGCTTTCTTT.

This chain connects TRBV5-6 to TRBJ2-7, with D uncertain. The CDR3 runs to 12 residues. The germline V and J ends were trimmed by 0 bases and 3 bases, with 4 bases remaining between them. Germline loops: CDR1 SGHDT, CDR2 YYEEEE. CDR3 amino acids: CASSLELYEQYF. In DNA, the CDR3 is TGTGCCAGCAGCTTGGAGCTCTACGAGCAGTACTTC.

This clone was recorded only once. The chain uses TRBV7-8 and TRBJ1-4; D unclear. Trimming pared 4 bases from V and 2 bases from J, leaving 11 bases between. Germline V gene lookup returns CDR1 SGHVS and CDR2 FQNEAQ. This CDR3 contains 15 residues. CDR3 nucleotides: TGTGCCAGCAGCTCCCGGAGGGAGACTAATGAAAAACTGTTTTTT. Its translation is CASSSRRETNEKLFF.

The CDR3 sequence: CASSLPGNGYTF. The CDR3 DNA is TGTGCCAGCAGTTTACCGGGGAATGGCTACACCTTC. The chain couples TRBV27 to TRBJ1-2; D uncertain. This CDR3 has 12 residues. From germline, CDR1 is MNHEY and CDR2 SMNVEV (reference sequence). Deletions cut 2 bases from V and 6 bases from J, with 7 bases between.

This clone was detected only once. J is TRBJ1-2 and V is TRBV18; D not certain. Trimming removed 3 bases at V and 7 bases at J, with 21 bases between. CDR1 KGHSH and CDR2 LQKENI come from the germline V gene. The CDR3 length is 16 residues. CDR3 DNA sequence: TGTGCCAGCTCACCCACCCCCGGAGGAGGGAAGGGTGGCTACACCTTC. Protein sequence: CASSPTPGGGKGGYTF.

The rearrangement links TRBV19 to TRBJ1-1; maybe TRBD1 (5 bases). CDR1 is LNHDA and CDR2 is SQIVND in the germline V gene (reference sequence). This CDR3 is 15 amino acids long. Trimming removed 5 bases from V and 5 bases from J, with 18 bases in between. In nucleotides, the CDR3 is TGTGCCAGTAGTGTACCCACAGGCCGGCGTACTGAAGCTTTCTTT. Translation: CASSVPTGRRTEAFF.

Note on this clone: This sample also contains other DNA sequences that code for the same CDR3. This rearrangement joins TRBV18 to TRBJ1-1, with D maybe TRBD1 (5 bases). Germline V gene sequence: CDR1 KGHSH, CDR2 LQKENI. The CDR3 is 14 residues long. V lost 2 bases and J lost 1, with 8 bases in between. CDR3 sequence (DNA): TGTGCCAGCTCACCATCGGGGGGGAACACTGAAGCTTTCTTT. It translates to CASSPSGGNTEAFF.

The chain recombines TRBV9 with TRBJ2-7; D is perhaps TRBD2 (6 bases). Germline CDR1 and CDR2: SGDLS and YYNGEE. The CDR3 has 13 amino acids. Trimming stripped 4 bases from V and 3 bases from J, with 11 bases between. CDR3 in DNA: TGTGCCAGCAGCTCGCAGGGAGGCTACGAGCAGTACTTC. Its protein product is CASSSQGGYEQYF. Full variable domain (outside the CDR3, taken from reference TRBV9 and TRBJ2-7): DSGVTQTPKHLITATGQRVTLRCSPRSGDLSVYWYQQSLDQGLQFLIQYYNGEERAKGNILERFSAQQFPDLHSELNLSSLELGDSALYFCASSSQGGYEQYFGPGTRLTVT.

The chain is built from TRBV19 and TRBJ2-1, with TRBD2 matching over 14 bases. CDR1 LNHDA and CDR2 SQIVND come from the germline V gene (reference sequence). J was trimmed by 6 bases and V by 1 base; bases with no gene match: 14. The CDR3 is made up of 20 amino acids. The CDR3 DNA reads as TGTGCCAGTAGTATAGGGGGCGGCCAGACTAGCGGGAGGGCGTTCAATGAGCAGTTCTTC. Amino acid sequence: CASSIGGGQTSGRAFNEQFF.

This rearrangement joins TRBV6-1 to TRBJ1-2; weak D call: TRBD1 (5 bases). The CDR3 runs to 17 residues. V gave up 3 bases and J gave up 2 bases, with 19 bases separating them. Germline-derived CDR1 and CDR2 are MNHNS and SASEGT. Written as DNA, the CDR3 is TGTGCCAGCAGTGATGGGAGGCAGGGCGTGGGGAACTATGGCTACACCTTC. As protein: CASSDGRQGVGNYGYTF.

The chain uses TRBV19 and TRBJ1-2; D might be TRBD1 (5 bases). The CDR3 is 12 residues long. CDR1 is LNHDA, CDR2 SQIVND, per germline (reference sequence). V shed 7 bases and J shed 5 bases, with 11 bases lying between them. In nucleotides, the CDR3 is TGTGCCAGTACCCCGGGGGATTATGGCTACACCTTC. Protein: CASTPGDYGYTF.

The chain combines TRBV6-5 with TRBJ1-1; 7 nucleotides match TRBD1. This CDR3 is built from 16 residues. Germline assignment: CDR1 MNHEY and CDR2 SVGAGI. With V trimmed by 0 bases and J by 2 bases, 6 bases remained unmatched. Written as DNA, the CDR3 is TGTGCCAGCAGTTACTCATCCGGGACAGACAACACTGAAGCTTTCTTT. Its protein is CASSYSSGTDNTEAFF.

This clone was detected only a few times. This CDR3 is CATSRGTARNQPQHF. CDR3 nucleotides: TGTGCCACCAGCAGGGGGACAGCTCGCAATCAGCCCCAGCATTTT. J is TRBJ1-5 and V is TRBV15, with TRBD1 matching over 7 bases. J lost 2 bases, V lost 3 bases, and 4 bases had no gene match. This CDR3 spans 15 amino acids. Per the germline V gene, CDR1 is LNHNV and CDR2 is YYDKDF (reference sequence).

The rearrangement uses TRBV3-1 (or the pseudogene TRBV3-2) and TRBJ1-1, with 9 bases matching TRBD1. The CDR3 is 17 residues long. V lost 4 bases to trimming and J lost 3 bases; unmatched junction nucleotides: 12. CDR1 and CDR2 from the germline V gene are LGHDT and YNNKEL (reference sequence). The CDR3 protein is CASSLRHPWTGDTEAFF. CDR3 sequence (DNA): TGTGCCAGCAGCCTACGTCACCCATGGACAGGGGACACTGAAGCTTTCTTT.

The J gene is TRBJ2-7, the V gene TRBV29-1; weak D call: TRBD1 (6 bases). V dropped 3 bases and J dropped 3 bases, with 6 bases sitting between them. This CDR3 spans 11 amino acids. The germline V gene encodes CDR1 SQVTM and CDR2 ANQGSEA. The CDR3 DNA follows: TGCAGCGTTGACAGGGGCTACGAGCAGTACTTC. Amino acids: CSVDRGYEQYF.

A single count supports this clone. The chain recombines TRBV6-4 with TRBJ2-1, with D tentatively TRBD2 (6 bases). Germline values: CDR1 MRHNA, CDR2 SNTAGT. V lost 5 bases and J 0 bases, leaving 14 bases between the germline ends. The CDR3 has 16 residues. The CDR3 protein is CASSLDSGSSYNEQFF. DNA for the CDR3: TGTGCCAGCAGTCTGGATAGCGGAAGCTCCTACAATGAGCAGTTCTTC.

The rearrangement uses TRBV30 and TRBJ2-5, with D perhaps matching TRBD1 (5 bases). Deletions cut 0 bases from V and 7 bases from J, with 6 bases between. The CDR3 extends over 11 amino acids. Germline-derived CDR1 and CDR2 are GTSNPN and SVGIG (reference sequence). CDR3 nucleotides: TGTGCCTGGAGTGTAGGGGCGACCCAGTACTTC. This codes for CAWSVGATQYF.

V usage is TRBV13 and J usage is TRBJ1-2, with 9 bases aligning to TRBD1. Trimming took 2 bases from V and 5 from J; bases not matched to a gene: 3. The CDR3 consists of 14 residues. Germline lookup yields CDR1 PRHDT and CDR2 FYEKMQ (reference sequence). The CDR3 loop is CASSLQQGAYGYTF. The CDR3 DNA follows: TGTGCCAGCAGCTTACAACAGGGGGCGTATGGCTACACCTTC.

The chain combines TRBV29-1 with TRBJ1-3; D unclear. V was clipped by 5 bases and J by 0 bases, with 8 bases between them. CDR1 is SQVTM, CDR2 ANQGSEA, per germline. This CDR3 spans 13 amino acids. CDR3 nucleotide sequence: TGCAGCGTTAAGGGAGGCTCTGGAAACACCATATATTTT. Translated: CSVKGGSGNTIYF.

The chain employs TRBV19 and TRBJ2-1, with TRBD2 matching 10 bases. This CDR3 has 15 amino acids. Germline values: CDR1 LNHDA, CDR2 SQIVND (reference sequence). Germline trimming cut 5 bases from V and 4 bases from J; bases unmatched to any gene: 5. The CDR3 region is CASSHLAGAYNEQFF. In DNA, the CDR3 is TGTGCCAGTAGTCACCTAGCGGGGGCTTACAATGAGCAGTTCTTC. The whole variable domain, filled in from reference TRBV19 and TRBJ2-1, reads DGGITQSPKYLFRKEGQNVTLSCEQNLNHDAMYWYRQDPGQGLRLIYYSQIVNDFQKGDIAEGYSVSREKKESFPLTVTSAQKNPTAFYLCASSHLAGAYNEQFFGPGTRLTVL.

The V and J genes are TRBV4-1 and TRBJ1-5; possible D gene TRBD1, 6 bases. The CDR3 loop spans 17 amino acids. V gave up 1 base and J gave up 3 bases, with 16 bases separating them. The germline V gene encodes CDR1 MGHRA and CDR2 YSYEKL. CDR3 in amino acids: CASSQVGGQEVNQPQHF. The CDR3 coding sequence is TGCGCCAGCAGCCAAGTGGGGGGGCAAGAGGTCAATCAGCCCCAGCATTTT.

This clone was detected only a few times. The chain recombines TRBV23-1 with TRBJ2-7, with TRBD2 matching 13 bases. TRBV23-1 is known as an ORF, though its function is uncertain. The CDR3 totals 16 residues. J lost 2 bases, V lost 3 bases, and 4 bases had no gene match. The CDR3 DNA reads TGCGCCAGCAGTCACCGCACTAGCGGGAGGGCCTACGAGCAGTACTTC. Protein product: CASSHRTSGRAYEQYF.

The genes are TRBV5-1 and TRBJ1-2; no clear D. The CDR3 loop spans 13 amino acids. Trimming pared 0 bases from V and 6 bases from J, leaving 9 bases between. Germline V CDR1 and CDR2: SGHRS, YFSETQ. CDR3: CASSLGAWDGYTF. Here the CDR3 DNA reads TGCGCCAGCAGCTTGGGGGCGTGGGATGGCTACACCTTC.

A few counts support this clone. The rearrangement links TRBV18 to TRBJ1-2; TRBD1 is a possible D gene (5 bases). The V end was cut by 6 bases, the J end by 1 base, with 6 bases between. Germline CDR1 is KGHSH and CDR2 is LQKENI. The CDR3 is 12 residues long. The CDR3 DNA reads as TGTGCCAGCTCGGACAATAACTATGGCTACACCTTC. The encoded protein is CASSDNNYGYTF.

The chain employs TRBV3-1 (or the pseudogene TRBV3-2) and TRBJ2-7; a possible D gene is TRBD2 (6 bases). This CDR3 spans 15 amino acids. The V end lost 2 bases, the J end lost 2 bases, and 13 bases lay between the germline ends. The germline CDR1 and CDR2 sequences are LGHDT and YNNKEL (reference sequence). CDR3 sequence: CASSQLAGGTYEQYF. In DNA form, the CDR3 reads TGTGCCAGCAGCCAATTGGCAGGAGGGACCTACGAGCAGTACTTC.

This clone was detected many times. Other DNA sequences in this sample translate to the same CDR3. The rearrangement uses TRBV6-5 and TRBJ1-2; weak D call: TRBD1 (5 bases). The CDR3 contains 14 residues. The V and J ends lost 7 bases and 4 bases respectively, with 16 bases between them. CDR1 is MNHEY and CDR2 is SVGAGI in the germline V gene. CDR3 bases: TGTGCCAGCACCCCACGGGGGGGAGTCTATGGCTACACCTTC. Translating gives CASTPRGGVYGYTF.

The chain couples TRBV12-3 or TRBV12-4 to TRBJ1-2; 7 bases map to TRBD1. The CDR3 runs 13 residues. V was pared by 7 bases and J by 8 bases, with 10 bases of the junction left unmatched. The CDR3 here is CASNQGGSHGYTF. In DNA, the CDR3 is TGTGCCAGCAACCAGGGGGGCTCGCACGGCTACACCTTC.

This clone came up once. The chain joins TRBV29-1 to TRBJ2-5; perhaps TRBD1 as D (6 bases). The CDR3 extends over 15 amino acids. Germline CDR1 reads SQVTM; CDR2 reads ANQGSEA. V lost 1 base, J lost 4 bases, and 16 bases lay in between. The chain's CDR3 is CSVEVSGERGETQYF. CDR3 bases: TGCAGCGTTGAAGTGTCAGGGGAGAGGGGAGAGACCCAGTACTTC.

The V call is TRBV4-1, the J call TRBJ1-5; D perhaps matches TRBD1 (6 bases). Germline lookup yields CDR1 MGHRA and CDR2 YSYEKL. This CDR3 has 13 residues. The ends were cut back, 4 bases at V and 3 bases at J, with 7 bases in the middle. As DNA, the CDR3 is TGCGCCAGCAGCCGGGACAACAATCAGCCCCAGCATTTT. Amino acids: CASSRDNNQPQHF.

This chain uses TRBV6-5 with TRBJ1-2; D perhaps matches TRBD1 (5 bases). CDR3 size: 15 residues. Between the trimmed V and J ends, which lost 4 bases and 8 bases, there was a span of 20 bases. Germline V gives CDR1 MNHEY, CDR2 SVGAGI. CDR3 protein: CASSFGAGWGDGYTF. The CDR3 region has the DNA TGTGCCAGCAGTTTTGGAGCAGGGTGGGGTGACGGCTACACCTTC.

The chain uses TRBV27 and TRBJ2-7; 7 nucleotides align to TRBD1. V was clipped by 5 bases and J by 4 bases; unmatched bases: 8. CDR3 length: 14 residues. Germline assignment: CDR1 MNHEY and CDR2 SMNVEV (reference sequence). In DNA form, the CDR3 reads TGTGCCAGCAGTCCCCGACAGGGAGATTACGAGCAGTACTTC. It codes for CASSPRQGDYEQYF.